Presented here are 22 T cell receptor beta chains from one specimen sequenced in a study. From the 5' RACE reads, TCRdb called clonotypes with MiXCR, one entry per CDR3 protein. The table lists some 57,000 distinct CDR3 sequences, approximately 17% of them singletons. The sequenced material came from naive CD4+ T cells sorted from blood. Stated subset: naive CD4+ T cells, CD4+CD45RA+CD25-. Receptors were obtained from a female donor with breast cancer.

This chain uses TRBV18 with TRBJ2-5; D is uncertain. Looked up from germline, CDR1 is KGHSH and CDR2 is LQKENI. Trimming stripped 5 bases from V and 5 bases from J, with 9 bases between. This CDR3 is 12 amino acids long. The CDR3 DNA reads TGTGCCAGCTCAGCCAGCCAGGAGACCCAGTACTTC. Translation gives CASSASQETQYF. Combining the CDR3 with reference TRBV18 and TRBJ2-5 gives the whole variable domain NAGVMQNPRHLVRRRGQEARLRCSPMKGHSHVYWYRQLPEEGLKFMVYLQKENIIDESGMPKERFSAEFPKEGPSILRIQQVVRGDSAAYFCASSASQETQYFGPGTRLLVL.

In its sample, this clonotype was seen many times. The chain is built from TRBV29-1 and TRBJ1-2; TRBD1 might be the D (5 bases). Germline CDR1 SQVTM, CDR2 ANQGSEA. Trimming took off 4 bases at V and 5 bases at J, with 17 bases between the two ends. The CDR3 loop spans 14 amino acids. Written as DNA, the CDR3 is TGCAGCGTTGTTTTCCAGGGTACGGGGTATGGCTACACCTTC. Translated, it gives CSVVFQGTGYGYTF.

This clonotype was counted between two and nine times. The chain couples TRBV7-2 to TRBJ2-2; D perhaps matches TRBD2 (6 bases). V was pared by 4 bases and J by 6 bases, with 12 bases between. The CDR3 contains 14 residues. Germline CDR1 and CDR2: SGHTA and FQGNSA. The CDR3 is CASSSQSGAGELFF. As DNA, the CDR3 is TGTGCCAGCAGCTCCCAGTCGGGGGCCGGGGAGCTGTTTTTT.

The chain uses TRBV12-3 or TRBV12-4 and TRBJ2-7; D ambiguous. CDR3 length equals 14 residues. V was trimmed by 5 bases and J by 0 bases, leaving 11 bases between them. CDR3 sequence reads: CASSTIRSSYEQYF. As DNA, the CDR3 is TGTGCCAGCAGTACGATCAGGAGCTCCTACGAGCAGTACTTC.

The genes are TRBV7-8 and TRBJ2-3, with 7 bases matching TRBD2. Germline V gene data show CDR1 as SGHVS and CDR2 as FQNEAQ. CDR3 size: 15 residues. With V trimmed by 7 bases and J by 0 bases, 7 bases remained unmatched. The DNA of the CDR3 is TGTGCCAGCATGGGCGGGGAGGGTAGCACAGATACGCAGTATTTT. This gives the protein CASMGGEGSTDTQYF.

The rearrangement joins TRBV20-1 to TRBJ2-3; 9 bases map to TRBD2. In germline, CDR1 is DFQATT, CDR2 SNEGSKA (reference sequence). The V and J ends lost 1 base and 4 bases, in that order; junction bases with no gene match: 6. The CDR3 contains 15 residues. The CDR3 sequence: CSARVISGRSDTQYF. CDR3 in DNA: TGCAGTGCTAGAGTCATAAGCGGGAGGTCAGATACGCAGTATTTT.

This clonotype is categorized as medium-sized (0.01 to 0.1%). The rearrangement uses TRBV6-5 and TRBJ2-7, with D perhaps TRBD1 (6 bases). CDR3 length equals 12 residues. The germline V gene encodes CDR1 MNHEY and CDR2 SVGAGI. V lost 2 bases, J lost 5 bases, and 7 bases lay in between. The CDR3 DNA sequence: TGTGCCAGCAGTTACGGGACAAACGAGCAGTACTTC. It translates to CASSYGTNEQYF.

In its sample, this clonotype was seen many times. The V and J genes are TRBV5-1 and TRBJ2-1; unclear D gene. This CDR3 has 13 amino acids. CDR1 is SGHRS and CDR2 is YFSETQ in the germline V gene. V was shortened by 0 bases and J by 4 bases, with 5 bases between the two germline ends. The CDR3: CASSLAQYNEQFF. CDR3 sequence (DNA): TGCGCCAGCAGCTTGGCACAGTACAATGAGCAGTTCTTC.

Only a few counts were recorded for this clonotype. CDR3 coding DNA: TGTGCCAGCAGTCAGGGGACAGGGAAACAGCCCCAGCATTTT. This sequence encodes CASSQGTGKQPQHF. This chain joins TRBV27 and TRBJ1-5; 9 positions agree with TRBD1. CDR3 length: 14 residues. CDR1 and CDR2 (germline): MNHEY, SMNVEV (reference sequence). V lost 5 bases to trimming and J lost 7 bases; unmatched junction nucleotides: 6.

This clonotype showed up just a few times. CDR3: CASQSTGRDQETQYF. The CDR3 DNA reads TGCGCCAGCCAATCTACAGGGAGGGACCAAGAGACCCAGTACTTC. This chain links TRBV5-1 with TRBJ2-5; possible D gene TRBD2, 7 bases. The CDR3 has 15 amino acids. V gave up 7 bases and J gave up 0 bases, with 16 bases separating them. Per germline, CDR1 SGHRS and CDR2 YFSETQ.

This clonotype came up a few times. This rearrangement joins TRBV24-1 to TRBJ2-1; 7 positions agree with TRBD2. The CDR3 loop spans 16 amino acids. V was pared by 3 bases and J by 8 bases, with 12 bases of the junction left unmatched. Germline CDR1 KGHDR, CDR2 SFDVKD. The CDR3 DNA follows: TGTGCCACCAGTGATCCCTCGGGGGGTGCGGGCGATGAGCAGTTCTTC. Amino acid sequence: CATSDPSGGAGDEQFF.

The V gene is TRBV25-1, the J gene TRBJ2-7; possibly TRBD2 for D (5 bases). There are 14 residues in the CDR3. Germline V gene lookup returns CDR1 MGHDK and CDR2 SYGVNS. Deletions cut 4 bases from V and 3 bases from J, with 13 bases between. The CDR3 loop reads CASSAPGNRYEQYF. CDR3 nucleotide sequence: TGTGCCAGCAGTGCCCCGGGGAACCGCTACGAGCAGTACTTC.

This clonotype was picked up a small number of times. The chain is built from TRBV20-1 and TRBJ2-7, with 13 nucleotides matching TRBD2. CDR1 is DFQATT and CDR2 is SNEGSKA in the germline V gene (reference sequence). Trimming removed 3 bases from V and 3 bases from J; junction bases left unmatched: 8. There are 16 residues in the CDR3. CDR3 nucleotides: TGCAGTGCTAGCACTAGCGGGAGGGCCTTAAACTACGAGCAGTACTTC. Encoded protein: CSASTSGRALNYEQYF.

On this clonotype: This may stem from a read error, because a much larger clone lies one nucleotide away. The chain couples TRBV12-2 to TRBJ1-5; the table gives TRBD1 as D, unverified against the DNA. TRBV12-2 is reported as a pseudogene. This CDR3 region has 14 residues. Here the CDR3 reads CASRLGPGNQLQHF. The CDR3 DNA sequence: TGTGCAAGTCGCCTTGGACCGGGGAATCAGCTCCAGCATTTT.

J is TRBJ1-6 and V is TRBV6-5, with 7 positions matching TRBD1. This CDR3 spans 15 amino acids. V shed 7 bases and J 5 bases; nucleotides not matched to a gene: 8. Germline loops: CDR1 MNHEY, CDR2 SVGAGI. The CDR3 DNA follows: TGTGCCAGCAAGCCCGCAGGGGGGAATAATTCACCCCTCCACTTT. Its protein product is CASKPAGGNNSPLHF.

CDR3 DNA sequence: TGTGCCAGCAGCTTAGACGGACAGGGGCAAGAGACCCAGTACTTC. This translates into CASSLDGQGQETQYF. The rearrangement uses TRBV7-9 and TRBJ2-5; 9 bases align to TRBD1. V shed 1 base, J shed 2 bases, and the junction held 2 bases outside the gene matches. Germline assignment: CDR1 SEHNR and CDR2 FQNEAQ (reference sequence). The CDR3 covers 15 residues. Full variable domain (rest looked up from reference TRBV7-9 and TRBJ2-5): DTGVSQNPRHKITKRGQNVTFRCDPISEHNRLYWYRQTLGQGPEFLTYFQNEAQLEKSRLLSDRFSAERPKGSFSTLEIQRTEQGDSAMYLCASSLDGQGQETQYFGPGTRLLVL.

This clonotype was seen a handful of times. This rearrangement joins TRBV10-3 to TRBJ2-7, with 9 bases matching TRBD1. Germline loops: CDR1 ENHRY, CDR2 SYGVKD. The CDR3 runs 15 residues. J lost 0 bases, V lost 3 bases, and 3 bases had no gene match. DNA of the CDR3: TGTGCCATCAGTGATAGGGACAGGGCCTCCTACGAGCAGTACTTC. This sequence encodes CAISDRDRASYEQYF.

The chain carries TRBV12-3 or TRBV12-4 and TRBJ2-4; tentative D call: TRBD2 (7 bases). Trimming took 8 bases from V and 0 from J, leaving 23 bases between them. The length of the CDR3 is 18 residues. This CDR3 reads CASGGGGLASLAKNIQYF. The DNA of the CDR3 is TGTGCCAGCGGAGGGGGGGGCCTAGCGTCGTTAGCCAAAAACATTCAGTACTTC.

This clonotype was seen at least ten times. This chain connects TRBV5-1 to TRBJ1-1, with 8 nucleotides matching TRBD1. The CDR3 spans 16 residues. Germline V lookup: CDR1 SGHRS, CDR2 YFSETQ. The V segment lost 1 base and the J segment 3 bases; nucleotides outside the gene matches: 8. This CDR3 is CASSLRPGGTDTEAFF. Here the CDR3 DNA reads TGCGCCAGCAGCTTGAGGCCAGGGGGCACCGACACTGAAGCTTTCTTT.

On this clonotype: A much larger clone lies one base from this, so it may be a read error. This chain joins TRBV9 and TRBJ2-7, with a possible D match to TRBD2 (6 bases). V lost 4 bases and J lost 2, with 10 bases in between. From germline, CDR1 is SGDLS and CDR2 YYNGEE. The CDR3 runs to 13 residues. CDR3 sequence (DNA): TGTGCCAGCAGCCCACAGCGGGCCTACGAGCAGTACTTC. This encodes CASSPQRAYEQYF.

V gene TRBV7-2 combines with J gene TRBJ2-7; tentatively, D is TRBD1 or TRBD2 (5 bases each). Germline V gene lookup returns CDR1 SGHTA and CDR2 FQGNSA. Trimming stripped 0 bases from V and 2 bases from J, with 14 bases between. The CDR3 is 16 amino acids. The CDR3 sequence is CASSLASGTAPYEQYF. Written as DNA, the CDR3 is TGTGCCAGCAGCTTAGCTTCCGGGACGGCGCCCTACGAGCAGTACTTC.

To note about this clonotype: At one of its ends the junction is not consistent with the germline gene, which may arise from a read error. The chain combines TRBV11-1 with TRBJ1-1; a possible D gene is TRBD1 (5 bases). The CDR3 contains 13 residues. Per the germline V gene, CDR1 is SGHAT and CDR2 is FQDESV (reference sequence). The CDR3 here is CVSSRDLNTEAFF. As DNA, the CDR3 is TGTGTCAGCAGCAGGGATTTGAACACTGAAGCTTTCTTT.